The 32 T cell receptor beta chains reported below all come from one sample, sequenced in a study of blood T cell repertoires in COVID-19. Assay used: immunoSEQ multiplex PCR; TCRdb lists only in-frame clones, some missing. The top ten hold 2% to 2.5% of the sample, which has fewer than 350,000 clones, approximately 86% seen once. The sequenced sample was peripheral blood. Source of these receptors: a woman in her 30s who had recovered from COVID-19.

This chain uses TRBV19 with TRBJ2-1; the match to TRBD2 covers 10 bases. The germline V gene encodes CDR1 LNHDA and CDR2 SQIVND (reference sequence). V was pared by 3 bases and J by 7 bases, with 6 bases of the junction left unmatched. CDR3 length: 15 residues. DNA of the CDR3: TGTGCCAGTAGTATCCCTAGCGGGGGTCTGAATGAGCAGTTCTTC. Translating it yields CASSIPSGGLNEQFF.

The chain recombines TRBV6-5 with TRBJ2-7, with D possibly matching TRBD1 (5 bases). Trimming removed 7 bases at V and 3 bases at J, with 16 bases between. This CDR3 has 14 amino acids. CDR1 and CDR2 from the germline V gene are MNHEY and SVGAGI. The CDR3 here is CASKKRGWDYEQYF. CDR3 coding DNA: TGTGCCAGCAAAAAAAGGGGATGGGACTACGAGCAGTACTTC.

The J gene is TRBJ1-1, the V gene TRBV11-2; D gene ambiguous. V gave up 1 base and J gave up 4 bases, with 7 bases separating them. The germline V gene encodes CDR1 SGHAT and CDR2 FQNNGV. CDR3 length equals 13 residues. CDR3 in DNA: TGTGCCAGCAGCTTAGGAGAAGCCACTGAAGCTTTCTTT. This encodes CASSLGEATEAFF.

V and J are TRBV5-4 and TRBJ2-7; 9 positions agree with TRBD2. J lost 2 bases, V lost 0 bases, and 3 bases had no gene match. The CDR3 sequence is 15 residues long. Germline CDR1 and CDR2: SGHNT and YYREEE (reference sequence). Written as DNA, the CDR3 is TGTGCCAGCAGCTTGGGGGCGGGAGGGCCCTACGAGCAGTACTTC. Translating gives CASSLGAGGPYEQYF.

V is TRBV13 and J is TRBJ2-7; 7 bases are a match to TRBD2. V was pared by 4 bases and J by 2 bases, with 2 bases of the junction left unmatched. The CDR3 loop spans 13 amino acids. Germline V gene sequence: CDR1 PRHDT, CDR2 FYEKMQ (reference sequence). CDR3 sequence (DNA): TGTGCCAGCAGCTGGGGGGGAGCCTACGAGCAGTACTTC. This translates into CASSWGGAYEQYF.

This sequence joins TRBV4-3 and TRBJ2-1, with unresolved D. V gave up 0 bases and J gave up 4 bases, with 13 bases separating them. The CDR3 extends over 16 amino acids. CDR1 LGHNA and CDR2 YSLEER come from the germline V gene. CDR3 protein: CASSQDDRGGYNEQFF. The CDR3, as DNA: TGCGCCAGCAGCCAAGATGACCGCGGTGGATACAATGAGCAGTTCTTC.

The genes are TRBV5-4 and TRBJ2-7; 7 positions match TRBD2. The CDR3 sequence is 15 residues long. Germline V gives CDR1 SGHNT, CDR2 YYREEE (reference sequence). V was pared by 4 bases and J by 3 bases, with 10 bases of the junction left unmatched. The chain's CDR3 is CASSVGRAGDYEQYF. The CDR3 coding sequence is TGTGCCAGCAGCGTCGGCAGGGCGGGAGACTACGAGCAGTACTTC.

The CDR3 protein is CASSQAREEELFF. The CDR3 nucleotides are TGCGCCAGCAGCCAAGCTCGGGAGGAGGAACTGTTTTTT. This chain uses TRBV4-1 with TRBJ1-4, with unresolved D. The CDR3 is 13 amino acids. The germline V gene encodes CDR1 MGHRA and CDR2 YSYEKL. Between the trimmed V and J ends, which lost 1 base and 12 bases, there was a span of 12 bases.

V and J are TRBV5-1 and TRBJ1-6; D is unresolved. Germline V gene sequence: CDR1 SGHRS, CDR2 YFSETQ. Trimming left V 4 bases short and J 10 bases short, with 18 bases between. The CDR3 loop spans 15 amino acids. CDR3 protein: CASSDPQTRVSPLHF. CDR3 coding DNA: TGCGCCAGCAGCGACCCCCAGACGAGGGTATCACCCCTCCACTTT. The full variable domain, with the rest looked up from reference TRBV5-1 and TRBJ1-6, is KAGVTQTPRYLIKTRGQQVTLSCSPISGHRSVSWYQQTPGQGLQFLFEYFSETQRNKGNFPGRFSGRQFSNSRSEMNVSTLELGDSALYLCASSDPQTRVSPLHFGNGTRLTVT.

The V gene is TRBV3-1 (or the pseudogene TRBV3-2), the J gene TRBJ2-1; TRBD1 agrees at 8 bases. The V segment lost 2 bases and the J segment 9 bases; nucleotides outside the gene matches: 6. Germline CDR1 is LGHDT and CDR2 is YNNKEL (reference sequence). This CDR3 is 14 amino acids long. The chain's CDR3 is CASSQRDRSAEQFF. The DNA of the CDR3 is TGTGCCAGCAGCCAAAGGGACAGGTCTGCTGAGCAGTTCTTC.

The V call is TRBV4-3, the J call TRBJ1-3, with a weak D call TRBD1 (6 bases). V was cut by 4 bases and J by 2 bases, with 12 bases left in between. The CDR3 covers 15 residues. CDR1 and CDR2 from the germline V gene are LGHNA and YSLEER. The CDR3 DNA reads TGCGCCAGCAGCCTAAGGGGGGGGGCTGGAAACACCATATATTTT. Translation gives CASSLRGGAGNTIYF.

This clone occurred a few times. The chain carries TRBV19 and TRBJ1-5; the D gene is possibly TRBD1 (6 bases). This CDR3 is built from 14 residues. Trimming pared 0 bases from V and 5 bases from J, leaving 8 bases between. The germline CDR1 and CDR2 sequences are LNHDA and SQIVND (reference sequence). In DNA, the CDR3 is TGTGCCAGTAGTATAGAACAGGGCGATCAGCCCCAGCATTTT. This codes for CASSIEQGDQPQHF.

With regard to this clone: Likely a read error: the CDR3 ends without its conserved phenylalanine or tryptophan. No DNA is shown, since the ends of the CDR3 on it are uncertain; the CDR3 is the one TCRdb lists. The rearrangement uses TRBV21-1 and TRBJ2-7; TRBD2, as called in the table, went unchecked against the DNA. TRBV21-1 is listed as a pseudogene. Including both end residues, the CDR3 is 15 amino acids long. The chain's CDR3 is CASSKRLGTSEEKRL.

The rearrangement uses TRBV6-5 and TRBJ2-1; D is unclear. Germline CDR1 MNHEY, CDR2 SVGAGI. Trimming cost V 0 bases and J 7 bases, with 13 bases left between them. The CDR3 has 15 amino acids. CDR3 sequence (DNA): TGTGCCAGCAGTTACTCGAGATTAAACTTTAATGAGCAGTTCTTC. Encoded protein: CASSYSRLNFNEQFF.

The chain employs TRBV6-1 and TRBJ2-3; the match to TRBD2 covers 12 bases. V shed 0 bases, J shed 10 bases, and the junction held 11 bases outside the gene matches. The CDR3 runs 17 residues. Germline V gene data show CDR1 as MNHNS and CDR2 as SASEGT. CDR3 sequence (DNA): TGTGCCAGCAGTGAAGCCGAACTAGCGGGAGGAGTGAGTTCGCAGTATTTT. Its protein product is CASSEAELAGGVSSQYF.

The chain combines TRBV7-9 with TRBJ1-1; 10 positions agree with TRBD1. The CDR3 loop spans 15 amino acids. The junction had 10 bases not matched to a gene; V was cut back by 5 bases and J by 7 bases. The germline V gene encodes CDR1 SEHNR and CDR2 FQNEAQ (reference sequence). CDR3 nucleotide sequence: TGTGCCAGCAGCGTTAGCCGGACAGGGGGTGGTGAAGCTTTCTTT. Its translation: CASSVSRTGGGEAFF.

The chain has TRBV7-2 and TRBJ2-2; TRBD2 agrees at 8 bases. The germline V gene encodes CDR1 SGHTA and CDR2 FQGNSA. After removal of 5 bases from V and 0 bases from J, the junction contained 5 bases not matched to a gene. CDR3 length: 16 residues. CDR3 DNA: TGTGCCAGCAGCCCCCGACTAGCGTCGAACACCGGGGAGCTGTTTTTT. This gives the protein CASSPRLASNTGELFF. The full variable domain, in which reference TRBV7-2 and TRBJ2-2 provide the parts outside the CDR3, is GAGVSQSPSNKVTEKGKDVELRCDPISGHTALYWYRQSLGQGLEFLIYFQGNSAPDKSGLPSDRFSAERTGGSVSTLTIQRTQQEDSAVYLCASSPRLASNTGELFFGEGSRLTVL.

The chain couples TRBV7-2 to TRBJ1-5; 11 positions match TRBD1. V gave up 5 bases and J gave up 9 bases; unmatched junction bases: 6. Germline V CDR1 and CDR2: SGHTA, FQGNSA. The CDR3 is made up of 14 amino acids. The CDR3 sequence: CASSPDRGHGPQHF. The DNA for the CDR3 is TGTGCCAGCAGCCCGGACAGGGGGCATGGGCCCCAGCATTTT. Full variable domain (missing parts from reference TRBV7-2 and TRBJ1-5): GAGVSQSPSNKVTEKGKDVELRCDPISGHTALYWYRQSLGQGLEFLIYFQGNSAPDKSGLPSDRFSAERTGGSVSTLTIQRTQQEDSAVYLCASSPDRGHGPQHFGDGTRLSIL.

The genes are TRBV4-2 and TRBJ2-7; a weak D match, TRBD2 (7 bases). Germline CDR1 LGHNA, CDR2 YNFKEQ. With 1 base removed from V and 2 bases from J, the gap between germline ends came to 12 bases. The CDR3 is 15 amino acids. CDR3 in DNA: TGTGCCAGCAGCCAAGGCGGGGGCCTCCCCTACGAGCAGTACTTC. This sequence encodes CASSQGGGLPYEQYF.

The V and J genes are TRBV5-1 and TRBJ2-3; TRBD2 aligns across 15 bases. The CDR3 contains 17 residues. J lost 5 bases, V lost 1 base, and 5 bases had no gene match. Germline loops: CDR1 SGHRS, CDR2 YFSETQ. The CDR3, as DNA: TGCGCCAGCAGCTTGCTGGGACTAGCGGGGGGATTAGATACGCAGTATTTT. Translated, it gives CASSLLGLAGGLDTQYF.

This clone has just one count. V usage is TRBV2 and J usage is TRBJ1-2; tentatively, D is TRBD1 (5 bases). The CDR3 has 14 residues. The V gene's germline CDR1 is SNHLY and CDR2 FYNNEI. V lost 8 bases to trimming and J lost 4 bases, with 17 bases between them. As DNA, the CDR3 is TGTGCCAGCGTGACATCAAGGGGTGCCTATGGCTACACCTTC. It encodes CASVTSRGAYGYTF.

The genes are TRBV6-2 or TRBV6-3 and TRBJ2-4; D is possibly TRBD1 (6 bases). Trimming shortened V by 2 bases and J by 0 bases, and 8 bases separated the two germline ends. This CDR3 has 15 amino acids. Looked up from germline, CDR1 is MNHEY and CDR2 is SVGEGT. CDR3 DNA: TGTGCCAGCAGTTACAAGGGGGTAGCCAAAAACATTCAGTACTTC. Its translation is CASSYKGVAKNIQYF.

This clone has more than one count but fewer than ten. The chain couples TRBV29-1 to TRBJ1-2; D is perhaps TRBD1 (5 bases). V lost 0 bases, J lost 5 bases, and 16 bases lay in between. Per germline, CDR1 SQVTM and CDR2 ANQGSEA. CDR3 size: 15 residues. CDR3 region: CSVEDTAGMEYGYTF. The CDR3 DNA reads TGCAGCGTTGAAGATACCGCAGGGATGGAGTATGGCTACACCTTC.

This rearrangement joins TRBV27 to TRBJ2-3, with D perhaps matching TRBD2 (5 bases). V lost 7 bases and J lost 3, with 17 bases in between. Germline CDR1 is MNHEY and CDR2 is SMNVEV (reference sequence). The length of the CDR3 is 15 residues. DNA for the CDR3: TGTGCCAGCAACCCTCGAGGGCGCGTTACAGATACGCAGTATTTT. Its translation: CASNPRGRVTDTQYF.

The rearrangement joins TRBV27 to TRBJ1-5; D uncertain. V was trimmed by 0 bases and J by 9 bases, leaving 18 bases between them. There are 16 residues in the CDR3. CDR1 is MNHEY, CDR2 SMNVEV, per germline (reference sequence). The CDR3 region is CASSLSAGLLTGPQHF. The CDR3 coding sequence is TGTGCCAGCAGTTTATCAGCGGGGTTGCTCACCGGGCCCCAGCATTTT.

This clone was recorded a few times. The chain employs TRBV18 and TRBJ2-7; 11 bases agree with TRBD2. This CDR3 contains 16 residues. V was clipped by 1 base and J by 1 base; unmatched bases: 3. The germline V gene encodes CDR1 KGHSH and CDR2 LQKENI. Here the CDR3 reads CASSPRGLAGSYEQYF. The CDR3 DNA reads as TGTGCCAGCTCACCACGTGGACTAGCGGGTTCCTACGAGCAGTACTTC.

This sequence joins TRBV7-6 and TRBJ2-2; D possibly corresponds to TRBD1 (6 bases). Trimming removed 5 bases at V and 2 bases at J, with 18 bases between. The CDR3 length is 17 residues. The germline gives CDR1 SGHVS, CDR2 FNYEAQ. CDR3 region: CASSVPQGSSNTGELFF. In nucleotides, the CDR3 is TGTGCCAGCAGCGTCCCTCAGGGGTCTAGTAACACCGGGGAGCTGTTTTTT.

The chain uses TRBV5-4 and TRBJ1-2; unclear D gene. Trimming took off 0 bases at V and 8 bases at J, with 11 bases between the two ends. This CDR3 has 13 amino acids. The germline V gene encodes CDR1 SGHNT and CDR2 YYREEE (reference sequence). CDR3 in amino acids: CASSLVGSRGYTF. The CDR3 DNA follows: TGTGCCAGCAGCTTGGTGGGCTCCCGGGGCTACACCTTC.

J is TRBJ2-7 and V is TRBV5-6, with a possible D match to TRBD2 (5 bases). The germline gives CDR1 SGHDT, CDR2 YYEEEE. The length of the CDR3 is 15 residues. V dropped 8 bases and J dropped 7 bases, with 25 bases sitting between them. For the CDR3, the DNA is TGTGCCAGTCAATCTAACGGGGTCCGGCGAGGGGAGCAGTACTTC. This encodes CASQSNGVRRGEQYF.

This clone showed up just once. Additional DNA sequences in this sample encode the identical CDR3. The chain combines TRBV24-1 with TRBJ2-1; TRBD1 matches 8 bases. V lost 5 bases, J lost 5 bases, and 4 bases stayed unmatched. Germline V gene data show CDR1 as KGHDR and CDR2 as SFDVKD. The CDR3 contains 14 residues. The CDR3 reads CATSGTGGNNEQFF. The CDR3 DNA reads TGTGCCACCAGTGGAACAGGGGGAAACAATGAGCAGTTCTTC.

J is TRBJ2-3 and V is TRBV18, with 9 bases that match TRBD2. There are 17 residues in the CDR3. V was pared by 5 bases and J by 2 bases, with 11 bases of the junction left unmatched. Germline CDR1 and CDR2: KGHSH and LQKENI. Here the CDR3 reads CASSSKIRTSDTDTQYF. For the CDR3, the DNA is TGTGCCAGCTCATCAAAGATTCGGACTAGCGACACAGATACGCAGTATTTT.

In this sample, this clone turned up once. The V gene is TRBV14, the J gene TRBJ2-7, with 8 positions matching TRBD2. This CDR3 comprises 14 residues. CDR1 and CDR2 (germline): SGHDN, FVKESK. V lost 2 bases to trimming and J lost 3 bases; unmatched junction nucleotides: 3. CDR3 in DNA: TGTGCCAGCAGCCAATTTAGCGGGATCTACGAGCAGTACTTC. This translates into CASSQFSGIYEQYF.